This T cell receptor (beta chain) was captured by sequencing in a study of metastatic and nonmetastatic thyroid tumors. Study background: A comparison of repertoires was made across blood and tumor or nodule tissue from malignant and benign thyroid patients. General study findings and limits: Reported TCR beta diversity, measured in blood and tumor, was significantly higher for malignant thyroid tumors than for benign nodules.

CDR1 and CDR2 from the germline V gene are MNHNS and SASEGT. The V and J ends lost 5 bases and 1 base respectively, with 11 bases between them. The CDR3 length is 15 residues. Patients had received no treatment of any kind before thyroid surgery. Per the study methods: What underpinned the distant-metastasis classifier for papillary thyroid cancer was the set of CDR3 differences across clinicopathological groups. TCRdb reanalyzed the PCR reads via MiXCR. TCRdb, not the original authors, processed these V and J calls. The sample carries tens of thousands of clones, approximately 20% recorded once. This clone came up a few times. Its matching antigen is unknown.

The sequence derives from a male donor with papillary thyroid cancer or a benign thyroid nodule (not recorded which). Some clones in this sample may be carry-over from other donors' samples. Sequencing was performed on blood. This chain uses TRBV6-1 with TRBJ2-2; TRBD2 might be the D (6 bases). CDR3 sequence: CASSPGTWNTGELFF. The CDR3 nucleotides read TGTGCCAGCAGTCCCGGGACTTGGAACACCGGGGAGCTGTTTTTT.